These 11 T cell receptor beta chains share one sample of origin, sequenced in a study of cytomegalovirus exposure and HLA in healthy donors. Primers: 60 Vbeta forward and 13 Jbeta reverse. Some clones are missing from TCRdb's copy, which holds only in-frame ones; the method was immunoSEQ multiplex PCR. The sample contains 200,000 to 250,000 clones, 70% to 80% of which appear only once. The specimen sequenced was PBMCs. All receptors derive from an older woman in good health and CMV-seropositive.

A word on this clone: This sample includes further DNA sequences coding for the same CDR3. This chain joins TRBV5-1 and TRBJ2-3, with 10 bases fitting TRBD1. V trimming: 4 bases; J trimming: 1 base; junction bases outside the gene matches: 3. The CDR3 contains 15 residues. Germline values: CDR1 SGHRS, CDR2 YFSETQ. The CDR3 sequence is CASSTGTGGTDTQYF. The CDR3 nucleotides are TGCGCCAGCAGCACTGGGACAGGGGGCACAGATACGCAGTATTTT. Full variable domain (rest looked up from reference TRBV5-1 and TRBJ2-3): KAGVTQTPRYLIKTRGQQVTLSCSPISGHRSVSWYQQTPGQGLQFLFEYFSETQRNKGNFPGRFSGRQFSNSRSEMNVSTLELGDSALYLCASSTGTGGTDTQYFGPGTRLTVL.

This clone appeared a few times. V is TRBV6-6 and J is TRBJ1-4; TRBD1 is a possible D gene (5 bases). V lost 2 bases and J 2 bases, leaving 9 bases between the germline ends. This CDR3 is 15 amino acids long. Per germline, CDR1 MNHNY and CDR2 SVGAGI (reference sequence). The chain's CDR3 is CASSYTQVTNEKLFF. In DNA, the CDR3 is TGTGCCAGCAGTTACACACAGGTCACTAATGAAAAACTGTTTTTT.

This clone was observed a few times. The chain joins TRBV18 to TRBJ2-7, with D maybe TRBD1 (6 bases). CDR3 length: 14 amino acids. V was shortened by 3 bases and J by 9 bases, with 18 bases between the two germline ends. Germline assignment: CDR1 KGHSH and CDR2 LQKENI. CDR3 bases: TGTGCCAGCTCACCTCAAGAGGGGGTCGGGTGGCAGTACTTC. Amino acids: CASSPQEGVGWQYF.

The CDR3 region has the DNA TGTGCCAGCAGTTGGGACAGGGGGGCTGGAAACACCATATATTTT. Residues: CASSWDRGAGNTIYF. The rearrangement joins TRBV6-5 to TRBJ1-3, with 11 bases fitting TRBD1. V was clipped by 4 bases and J by 2 bases; unmatched bases: 1. CDR1 MNHEY and CDR2 SVGAGI come from the germline V gene. This CDR3 is 15 amino acids long.

The gene calls are TRBV18 and TRBJ2-1; D possibly corresponds to TRBD2 (5 bases). V lost 2 bases and J lost 10, with 15 bases in between. The germline V gene encodes CDR1 KGHSH and CDR2 LQKENI. The CDR3 runs 14 residues. The CDR3 DNA follows: TGTGCCAGCTCACCAAGGCAAAACGGCGGGGAGCAGTTCTTC. Translating it yields CASSPRQNGGEQFF.

The sample holds one count of this clone. This rearrangement joins TRBV9 to TRBJ2-3; 14 positions match TRBD2. This CDR3 comprises 17 residues. Germline CDR1 SGDLS, CDR2 YYNGEE. Germline trimming cut 0 bases from V and 8 bases from J; bases unmatched to any gene: 8. CDR3 nucleotide sequence: TGTGCCAGCAGCGTAGATGTGGGACTAGCGGGAGCAGGTACGCAGTATTTT. Its protein is CASSVDVGLAGAGTQYF.

This chain uses TRBV5-1 with TRBJ1-1; 7 bases agree with TRBD1. The CDR3 sequence is 16 residues long. The V segment lost 4 bases and the J segment 1 base; nucleotides outside the gene matches: 10. Germline V gives CDR1 SGHRS, CDR2 YFSETQ. CDR3 amino acids: CASSRQQGLANTEAFF. The CDR3, as DNA: TGCGCCAGCAGCCGCCAACAGGGGTTGGCGAACACTGAAGCTTTCTTT.

The chain combines TRBV19 with TRBJ1-6; the D gene is possibly TRBD1 (6 bases). The germline CDR1 and CDR2 sequences are LNHDA and SQIVND (reference sequence). The CDR3 sequence is 14 residues long. Deletions cut 5 bases from V and 4 bases from J, with 9 bases between. DNA for the CDR3: TGTGCCAGTAGTCTGGGACATTATAATTCACCCCTCCACTTT. Amino acids: CASSLGHYNSPLHF.

This clone was detected only a few times. The J gene is TRBJ2-5, the V gene TRBV4-3; 8 nucleotides agree with TRBD1. The CDR3 extends over 15 amino acids. After removal of 1 base from V and 4 bases from J, the junction contained 5 bases not matched to a gene. CDR1 and CDR2 (germline): LGHNA, YSLEER. CDR3 protein: CASSQVPGGRETQYF. CDR3 coding DNA: TGCGCCAGCAGCCAAGTGCCAGGGGGCAGAGAGACCCAGTACTTC.

The CDR3 is CASSVSTGEYFSQHF. The CDR3 coding sequence is TGTGCCAGCAGCGTTTCGACAGGGGAGTATTTTTCCCAGCATTTT. The chain uses TRBV7-2 and TRBJ1-5; 8 nucleotides line up with TRBD1. V shed 5 bases and J 11 bases; nucleotides not matched to a gene: 14. Germline lookup yields CDR1 SGHTA and CDR2 FQGNSA. The CDR3 sequence is 15 residues long. Using reference TRBV7-2 and TRBJ1-5 for the parts outside the CDR3, the full variable domain is GAGVSQSPSNKVTEKGKDVELRCDPISGHTALYWYRQSLGQGLEFLIYFQGNSAPDKSGLPSDRFSAERTGGSVSTLTIQRTQQEDSAVYLCASSVSTGEYFSQHFGDGTRLSIL.

In this sample, this clone turned up once. The chain joins TRBV30 to TRBJ1-1; 9 bases match TRBD1. The CDR3 is 12 residues long. CDR1 is GTSNPN, CDR2 SVGIG, per germline (reference sequence). J gave up 10 bases and V 5 bases, and 8 bases lay outside the gene matches. The CDR3 loop reads CAWVPGQGRAFF. The CDR3 bases are TGTGCCTGGGTGCCGGGACAGGGAAGAGCTTTCTTT.